This T cell receptor (beta chain) was recorded in a study of T cell repertoires in aging, cancer and after chemotherapy. Study summary: Glioblastoma patients receiving temozolomide-based therapy gave paired samples before and after chemotherapy. The whole study produced a dataset of around 8.4 million TCR reads. Findings and limits, study-wide: Across the chemotherapy interval, each cancer cohort showed higher median generation probability, suggesting thymic rebound.

The CDR3 totals 14 residues. The V end was cut by 8 bases, the J end by 0 bases, with 10 bases between. Germline V gene lookup returns CDR1 LNHNV and CDR2 YYDKDF (reference sequence). The template was genomic DNA from peripheral blood, not RNA. As for this clonotype: Its antigen remains unidentified.

Multiplex touch-down PCR with TRB-A/B primers amplified rearranged V-D-J TRB sequences. TCRdb re-analysed the multiplex PCR reads in MiXCR, keeping a single row per CDR3 protein. The sample holds 2,000 to 3,000 distinct CDR3 sequences, around 25% seen once. Material: blood. The rearrangement links TRBV15 to TRBJ2-2; D unresolved. This TCR was recovered from a human donor with a solid tumor. The CDR3 DNA sequence: TGTGCCACCGATCAGGCGGCGAACACCGGGGAGCTGTTTTTT. Translating it yields CATDQAANTGELFF.